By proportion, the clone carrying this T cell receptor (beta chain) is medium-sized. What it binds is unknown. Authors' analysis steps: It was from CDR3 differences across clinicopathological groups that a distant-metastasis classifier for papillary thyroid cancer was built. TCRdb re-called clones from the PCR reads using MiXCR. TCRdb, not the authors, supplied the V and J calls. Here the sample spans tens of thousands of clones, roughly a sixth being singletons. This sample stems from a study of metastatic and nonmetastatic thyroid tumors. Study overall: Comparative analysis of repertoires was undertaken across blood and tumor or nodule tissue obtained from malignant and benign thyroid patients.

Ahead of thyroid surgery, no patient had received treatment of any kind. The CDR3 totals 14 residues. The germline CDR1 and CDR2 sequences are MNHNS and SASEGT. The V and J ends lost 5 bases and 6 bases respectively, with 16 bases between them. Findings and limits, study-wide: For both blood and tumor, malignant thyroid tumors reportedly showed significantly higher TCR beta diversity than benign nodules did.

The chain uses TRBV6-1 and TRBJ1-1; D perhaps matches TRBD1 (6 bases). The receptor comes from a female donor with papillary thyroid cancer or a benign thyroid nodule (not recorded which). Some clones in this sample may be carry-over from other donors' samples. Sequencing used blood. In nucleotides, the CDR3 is TGTGCCAGCAGTACCGGGGGGGCGGGACCTGAAGCTTTCTTT. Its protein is CASSTGGAGPEAFF.